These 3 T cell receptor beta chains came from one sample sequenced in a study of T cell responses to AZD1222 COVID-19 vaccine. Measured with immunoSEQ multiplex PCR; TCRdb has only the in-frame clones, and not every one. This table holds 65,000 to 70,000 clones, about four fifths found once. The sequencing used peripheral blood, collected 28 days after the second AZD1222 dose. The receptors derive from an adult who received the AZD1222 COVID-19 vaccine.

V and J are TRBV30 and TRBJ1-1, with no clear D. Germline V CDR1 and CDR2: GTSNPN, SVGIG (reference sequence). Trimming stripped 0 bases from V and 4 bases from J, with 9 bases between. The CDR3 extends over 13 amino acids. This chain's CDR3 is CAWSVGGPTEAFF. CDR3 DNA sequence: TGTGCCTGGAGTGTTGGCGGACCCACTGAAGCTTTCTTT.

CDR3 loop: CASSPTGGYGYTF. CDR3 nucleotides: TGTGCCAGCAGTCCGACAGGGGGCTATGGCTACACCTTC. The chain uses TRBV12-3 or TRBV12-4 and TRBJ1-2; TRBD1 aligns across 9 bases. The trim removed 5 bases at V and 4 bases at J, leaving 2 bases unmatched. This CDR3 has 13 residues.

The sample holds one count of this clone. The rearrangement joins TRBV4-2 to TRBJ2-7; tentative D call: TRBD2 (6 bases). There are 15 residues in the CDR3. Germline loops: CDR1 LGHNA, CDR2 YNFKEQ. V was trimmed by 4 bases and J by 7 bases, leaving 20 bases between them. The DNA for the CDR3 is TGTGCCAGCAGCCGGAACACCGGGACGGAGGGGGAGCAGTACTTC. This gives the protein CASSRNTGTEGEQYF.